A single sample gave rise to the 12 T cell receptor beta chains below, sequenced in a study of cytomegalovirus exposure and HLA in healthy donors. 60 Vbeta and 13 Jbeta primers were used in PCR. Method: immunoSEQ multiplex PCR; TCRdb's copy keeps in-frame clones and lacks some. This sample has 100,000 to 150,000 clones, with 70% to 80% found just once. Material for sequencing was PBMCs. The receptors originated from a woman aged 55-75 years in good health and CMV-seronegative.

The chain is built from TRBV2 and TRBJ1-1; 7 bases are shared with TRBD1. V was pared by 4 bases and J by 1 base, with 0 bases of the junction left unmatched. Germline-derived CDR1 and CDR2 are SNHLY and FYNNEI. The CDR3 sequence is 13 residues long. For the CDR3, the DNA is TGTGCCAGCAGTGGACAGGGGAACACTGAAGCTTTCTTT. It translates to CASSGQGNTEAFF.

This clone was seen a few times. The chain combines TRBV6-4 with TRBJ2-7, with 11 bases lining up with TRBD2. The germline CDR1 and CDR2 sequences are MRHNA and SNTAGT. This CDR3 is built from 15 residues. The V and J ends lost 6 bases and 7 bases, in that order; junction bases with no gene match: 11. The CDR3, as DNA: TGTGCCAGCAGCGACGTTAGCGGGAGGGCCCGGGAGCAGTACTTC. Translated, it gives CASSDVSGRAREQYF.

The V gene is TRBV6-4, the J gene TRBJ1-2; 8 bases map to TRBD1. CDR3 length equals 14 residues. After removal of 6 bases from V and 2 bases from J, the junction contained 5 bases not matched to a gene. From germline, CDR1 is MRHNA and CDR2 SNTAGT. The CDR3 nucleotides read TGTGCCAGCAGACCGGGACAGGCGAACTATGGCTACACCTTC. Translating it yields CASRPGQANYGYTF.

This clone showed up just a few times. CDR3 in amino acids: CASSGTVFEAFF. In DNA form, the CDR3 reads TGTGCCAGCAGTGGGACAGTATTTGAAGCTTTCTTT. V gene TRBV25-1 combines with J gene TRBJ1-1; D possibly corresponds to TRBD1 (6 bases). Germline values: CDR1 MGHDK, CDR2 SYGVNS. V was trimmed by 4 bases and J by 7 bases, leaving 10 bases between them. This CDR3 is 12 amino acids long.

CDR3: CASSESSTGQYF. CDR3 bases: TGTGCCAGCAGTGAATCAAGCACGGGGCAGTACTTC. This chain uses TRBV25-1 with TRBJ2-4; the D gene is possibly TRBD2 (5 bases). V was shortened by 1 base and J by 13 bases, with 11 bases between the two germline ends. Germline lookup yields CDR1 MGHDK and CDR2 SYGVNS. CDR3 length: 12 residues.

The CDR3 DNA follows: TGTGCCAGCAGTTACCACAGCCCCAGCACAGATACGCAGTATTTT. Its translation: CASSYHSPSTDTQYF. The rearrangement joins TRBV28 to TRBJ2-3; D remains ambiguous. CDR3 length: 15 residues. Germline CDR1 is MDHEN and CDR2 is SYDVKM. The V end was cut by 4 bases, the J end by 0 bases, with 11 bases between. Full variable domain (missing parts from reference TRBV28 and TRBJ2-3): DVKVTQSSRYLVKRTGEKVFLECVQDMDHENMFWYRQDPGLGLRLIYFSYDVKMKEKGDIPEGYSVSREKKERFSLILESASTNQTSMYLCASSYHSPSTDTQYFGPGTRLTVL.

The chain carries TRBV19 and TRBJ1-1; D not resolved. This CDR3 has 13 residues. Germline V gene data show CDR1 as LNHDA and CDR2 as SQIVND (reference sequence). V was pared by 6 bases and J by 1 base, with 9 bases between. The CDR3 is CASSPTWNTEAFF. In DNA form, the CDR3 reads TGTGCCAGTAGCCCGACATGGAACACTGAAGCTTTCTTT.

CDR3 sequence: CASRMGGPATEAFF. Here the CDR3 DNA reads TGTGCCAGCAGAATGGGGGGGCCGGCCACTGAAGCTTTCTTT. The gene calls are TRBV6-6 and TRBJ1-1; D is perhaps TRBD1 (6 bases). The CDR3 has 14 amino acids. V was cut by 6 bases and J by 4 bases, with 15 bases left in between. Germline V lookup: CDR1 MNHNY, CDR2 SVGAGI (reference sequence).

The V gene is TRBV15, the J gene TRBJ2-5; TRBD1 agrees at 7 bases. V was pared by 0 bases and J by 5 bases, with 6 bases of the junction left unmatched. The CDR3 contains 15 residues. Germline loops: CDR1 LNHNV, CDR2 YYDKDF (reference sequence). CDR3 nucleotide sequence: TGTGCCACCAGCAGAGATAAGGGGGCTGGGGAGACCCAGTACTTC. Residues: CATSRDKGAGETQYF.

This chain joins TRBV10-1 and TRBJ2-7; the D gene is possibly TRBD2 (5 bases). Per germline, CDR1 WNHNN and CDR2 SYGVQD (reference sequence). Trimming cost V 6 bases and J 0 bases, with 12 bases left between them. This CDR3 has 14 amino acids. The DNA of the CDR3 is TGCGCCAGCAGAGGACTCACGGTCTCCTACGAGCAGTACTTC. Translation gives CASRGLTVSYEQYF.

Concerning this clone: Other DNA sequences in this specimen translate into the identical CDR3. This chain's CDR3 is CASSEPSYEQYF. DNA for the CDR3: TGTGCCAGCAGTGAACCGAGCTACGAGCAGTACTTC. V usage is TRBV6-1 and J usage is TRBJ2-7, with D hard to call. Trimming pared 2 bases from V and 3 bases from J, leaving 5 bases between. The CDR3 extends over 12 amino acids. CDR1 and CDR2 (germline): MNHNS, SASEGT.

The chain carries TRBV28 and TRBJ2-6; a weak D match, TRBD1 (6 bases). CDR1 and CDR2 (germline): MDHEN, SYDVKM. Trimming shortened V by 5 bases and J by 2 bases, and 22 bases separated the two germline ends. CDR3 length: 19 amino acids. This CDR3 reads CASSPPGYRERPGANVLTF. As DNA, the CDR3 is TGTGCCAGCAGTCCCCCGGGGTACAGGGAAAGACCTGGGGCCAACGTCCTGACTTTC. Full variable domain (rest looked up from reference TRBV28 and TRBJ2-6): DVKVTQSSRYLVKRTGEKVFLECVQDMDHENMFWYRQDPGLGLRLIYFSYDVKMKEKGDIPEGYSVSREKKERFSLILESASTNQTSMYLCASSPPGYRERPGANVLTFGAGSRLTVL.